This TCR beta chain originates from a study of cytomegalovirus exposure and HLA in healthy donors. Across the study: The 120 million or so unique TCR beta sequences, from around 200 million T cells, were found by an earlier analysis.

This clone showed up just a few times. Its antigen is not identified. Study findings and constraints: Across donors, most TCRs were seen rarely, yet some public ones were widespread. The CMV antigen specificity of three CMV-associated chains was confirmed through in vitro analysis.

V lost 3 bases to trimming and J lost 3 bases, with 8 bases between them. This CDR3 region has 13 residues. Germline V gives CDR1 KGHSH, CDR2 LQKENI. 13 Jbeta primers and 60 Vbeta primers were used for the PCR. Assay used: immunoSEQ multiplex PCR; TCRdb lists only in-frame clones, some missing. The table records about 150,000 clones, roughly 9% of them present only once. The source is a woman aged 40 to 55 in good health and CMV-seropositive. Specimen: PBMCs. The chain is built from TRBV18 and TRBJ2-5; D perhaps matches TRBD2 (5 bases). The CDR3 DNA reads TGTGCCAGCTCACCTCCCGGGAAAGAGACCCAGTACTTC. It encodes CASSPPGKETQYF.